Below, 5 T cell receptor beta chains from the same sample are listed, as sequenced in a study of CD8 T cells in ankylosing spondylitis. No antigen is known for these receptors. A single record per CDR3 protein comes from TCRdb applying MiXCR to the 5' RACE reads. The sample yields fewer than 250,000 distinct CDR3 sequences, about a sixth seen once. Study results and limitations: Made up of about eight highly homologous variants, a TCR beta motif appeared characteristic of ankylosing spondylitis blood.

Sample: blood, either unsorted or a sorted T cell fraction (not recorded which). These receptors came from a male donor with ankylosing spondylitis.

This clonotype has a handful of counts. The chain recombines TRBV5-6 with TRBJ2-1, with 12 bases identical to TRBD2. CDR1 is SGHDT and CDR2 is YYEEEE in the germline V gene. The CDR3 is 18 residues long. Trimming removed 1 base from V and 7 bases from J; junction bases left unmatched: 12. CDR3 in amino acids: CASSLLMRLGLAGNEQFF. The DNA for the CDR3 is TGTGCCAGCAGCTTGTTGATGCGTCTTGGACTAGCGGGGAATGAGCAGTTCTTC.

The CDR3, as DNA: TGTGCCTGGAGTGAAGGGACCACAGATACGCAGTATTTT. Protein product: CAWSEGTTDTQYF. The chain combines TRBV30 with TRBJ2-3; D is perhaps TRBD1 or TRBD2 (5 bases each). The ends were cut back, 1 base at V and 2 bases at J, with 7 bases in the middle. The CDR3 covers 13 residues. Germline values: CDR1 GTSNPN, CDR2 SVGIG (reference sequence).

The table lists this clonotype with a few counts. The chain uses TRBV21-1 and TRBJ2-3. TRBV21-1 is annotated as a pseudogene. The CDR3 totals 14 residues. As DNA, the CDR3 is TGTGCCAGCAGCAAACAGTGCAGCACAGATACGCAGTATTTT. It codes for CASSKQCSTDTQYF.

CDR3 sequence reads: CASSLQGTGTEAFF. CDR3 coding DNA: TGTGCCAGCAGCTTACAGGGGACTGGCACTGAAGCTTTCTTT. The chain has TRBV7-3 and TRBJ1-1; tentative D call: TRBD1 (6 bases). Trimming took off 2 bases at V and 4 bases at J, with 11 bases between the two ends. Looked up from germline, CDR1 is SGHTA and CDR2 is FQGTGA. The CDR3 covers 14 residues.

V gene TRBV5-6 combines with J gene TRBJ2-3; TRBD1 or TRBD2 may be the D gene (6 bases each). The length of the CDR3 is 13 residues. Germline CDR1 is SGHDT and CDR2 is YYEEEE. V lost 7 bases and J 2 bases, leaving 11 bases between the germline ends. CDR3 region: CASGPGATDTQYF. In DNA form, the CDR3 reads TGTGCCAGCGGCCCGGGGGCCACAGATACGCAGTATTTT.